This T cell receptor (beta chain) was captured by sequencing in a study of monozygotic twins with cystic fibrosis. This clone has only one observation. V dropped 10 bases and J dropped 5 bases, with 11 bases sitting between them. In germline, CDR1 is MNHEY, CDR2 SMNVEV (reference sequence). The CDR3 covers 12 residues. Repertoires were generated with immunoSEQ multiplex PCR, while TCRdb's copy carries only in-frame clones and drops some. The repertoire holds 30,000 to 35,000 clones, approximately 92% seen once, with roughly 1% in the top ten. This TCR was recovered from a girl aged 2 to 9 with cystic fibrosis. The chain uses TRBV27 and TRBJ2-2; D is unresolved. Sequenced input: blood. CDR3 residues: CATSFGTGELFF. CDR3 DNA: TGTGCCACTTCTTTCGGGACCGGGGAGCTGTTTTTT.